The sequence of this T cell receptor (beta chain) was determined in a study of graft-versus-host responses after intestinal transplantation. Study-level findings and limits: The study found high graft-versus-host to host-versus-graft clonal ratios in allografts of patients with graft-donor T cell macrochimerism.

About this clone itself: The antigen remains undetermined.

The table came from immunoSEQ multiplex PCR; TCRdb's copy has only in-frame clones and leaves some out. The sample consists of around 110,000 clones, over 75% of them appearing once. This TCR came from a human donor who received an intestinal transplant. Sequencing was performed on unstimulated CD4+ T cells sorted from spleen or lymph node cells, taken before intestinal transplant.

CDR3 protein: CASSIRGHSGNTIYF. The CDR3 region has the DNA TGTGCCAGCAGCATCAGGGGGCACTCTGGAAACACCATATATTTT. V is TRBV9 and J is TRBJ1-3, with 8 bases that match TRBD1. There are 15 residues in the CDR3. Germline V lookup: CDR1 SGDLS, CDR2 YYNGEE. J lost 0 bases, V lost 4 bases, and 3 bases had no gene match. Looking up the rest from reference TRBV9 and TRBJ1-3 gives the full variable domain: DSGVTQTPKHLITATGQRVTLRCSPRSGDLSVYWYQQSLDQGLQFLIQYYNGEERAKGNILERFSAQQFPDLHSELNLSSLELGDSALYFCASSIRGHSGNTIYFGEGSWLTVV.